The present TCR beta chain was sequenced within a study of beta chain bispecific antibodies for T cell cancers. At the level of the study: Surviving healthy donor T cells from leukemia-line and bispecific antibody cocultures were TRBV-sequenced for family depletion.

Study outcomes and limitations: In these mixed samples, most targeted TRBV reads derived from the leukemia cell line.

This clonotype appeared many times. Its antigen is not identified. Trimming at V came to 4 bases and at J to 6 bases, leaving 14 bases not matched to a gene. Per the germline V gene, CDR1 is MNHNS and CDR2 is SASEGT. This CDR3 spans 16 amino acids. TCRdb analysed the 5' RACE reads with MiXCR anew, one entry per CDR3 protein. In the table there are tens of thousands of distinct CDR3 sequences, about 2.6% of which are singletons. T cells were expanded from blood mononuclear cells for 3 to 4 days with anti-CD3 OKT3 or CD3/CD28 beads. The source of this sequence is a human donor in good health. Some clones in this sample may be carry-over from other donors' samples. V is TRBV6-1 and J is TRBJ2-7; 8 bases are a match to TRBD1. The sample taken for sequencing was healthy donor T cells cultured with leukemia cells. CDR3 bases: TGTGCCAGCAGTGGGAGCGCAGGGGGCGCTCGGGCCGAGCAGTACTTC. Translating gives CASSGSAGGARAEQYF.